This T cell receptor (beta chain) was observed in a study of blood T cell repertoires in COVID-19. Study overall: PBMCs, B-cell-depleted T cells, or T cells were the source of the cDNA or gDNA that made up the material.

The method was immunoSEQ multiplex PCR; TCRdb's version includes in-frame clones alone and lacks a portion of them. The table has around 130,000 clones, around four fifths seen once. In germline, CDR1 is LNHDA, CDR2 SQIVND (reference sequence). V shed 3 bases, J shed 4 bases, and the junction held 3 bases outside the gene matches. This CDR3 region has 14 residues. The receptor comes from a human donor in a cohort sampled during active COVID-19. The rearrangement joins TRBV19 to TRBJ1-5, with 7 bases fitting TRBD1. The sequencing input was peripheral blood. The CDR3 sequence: CASSMDRPNQPQHF. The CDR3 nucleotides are TGTGCCAGTAGTATGGACAGGCCGAATCAGCCCCAGCATTTT.